The sequence of this T cell receptor (beta chain) was determined in a study of cytomegalovirus exposure and HLA in healthy donors. V gave up 3 bases and J gave up 1 base, with 17 bases separating them. CDR1 SGDLS and CDR2 YYNGEE come from the germline V gene. The CDR3 covers 17 residues. The PCR ran on 60 Vbeta and 13 Jbeta primers. Libraries were prepared by immunoSEQ multiplex PCR; TCRdb keeps only in-frame clonotypes and omits some of them. The repertoire holds 150,000 to 200,000 clones, with roughly nine tenths as singletons. Sequenced material: PBMCs. The gene calls are TRBV9 and TRBJ1-3, with TRBD1 as a possible D gene (6 bases). The TCR comes from a girl less than two years old in good health and CMV-seronegative. Here the CDR3 DNA reads TGTGCCAGCAGCGGCTCCGGGGGGGGCGCATCTGGAAACACCATATATTTT. It is translated as CASSGSGGGASGNTIYF.